The rows below give T cell receptor beta chains drawn from one sample of a study of T cell responses to AZD1222 COVID-19 vaccine. The repertoire was sequenced with immunoSEQ multiplex PCR; TCRdb's copy has only in-frame clones and lacks some. The repertoire holds some 140,000 clones, about 87% seen once, with around 3.2% in the top ten. Sequencing was performed on peripheral blood, taken on day 0 of AZD1222 vaccination. These receptors were obtained from an adult in good health. Both conserved end residues are part of each CDR3. D genes are given only for firm matches. Clone sizes are given selectively: once, few, many, or a class where the clone is expanded.

NA	12	NA	TRBJ2-7	TRBV11-2	TGTGCCAGCAGCCTATTCGGGGGCGAGCAGTACTTC	CASSLFGGEQYF
NA	16	NA	TRBJ1-6	TRBV5-1	TGCGCCAGCAGCTTGGCCGGGGGGAAGAGAGGGTCACCCCTCCACTTT	CASSLAGGKRGSPLHF
NA	20	TRBD2	TRBJ2-1	TRBV6-6	TGTGCCAGCAGTCCAACTAGCGGGGGGGCGTCACCACCTTCCTACAATGAGCAGTTCTTC	CASSPTSGGASPPSYNEQFF
NA	16	NA	TRBJ2-2	TRBV18	TGTGCCAGCTCACCAGGGCAGCTACAGAACACCGGGGAGCTGTTTTTT	CASSPGQLQNTGELFF
NA	14	NA	TRBJ1-5	TRBV28	TGTGCCAGCAGTTGGGCCAGGGGCAATCAGCCCCAGCATTTT	CASSWARGNQPQHF
NA	14	NA	TRBJ2-5	TRBV2	TGTGCCAGCAGTGAAGAGATAGGGGGAGAGACCCAGTACTTC	CASSEEIGGETQYF
NA	14	TRBD1	TRBJ2-7	TRBV5-5	TGTGCCAGCAGCTTAGGGGGACAGGGCTACGAGCAGTACTTC	CASSLGGQGYEQYF
NA	12	TRBD1	TRBJ1-1	TRBV7-2	TGTGCCAGCAGTGCGAACAGGGGGGAAGCTTTCTTT	CASSANRGEAFF
NA	14	NA	TRBJ1-1	TRBV6-5	TGTGCCAGCAGCCCCGATCACAGGGTCACTGAAGCTTTCTTT	CASSPDHRVTEAFF
NA	15	TRBD1	TRBJ1-6	TRBV5-1	TGCGCCAGCAGCTCCGGGACAGGGCGGGACTCACCCCTCCACTTT	CASSSGTGRDSPLHF
NA	14	NA	TRBJ1-2	TRBV6-5	TGTGCCAGCAGTTACTCGGCCAGGGGCTCTGGCTACACCTTC	CASSYSARGSGYTF
NA	16	NA	TRBJ2-3	TRBV6-1	TGTGCCAGCAGTGAAAGTCGGGCAGCTAGCACAGATACGCAGTATTTT	CASSESRAASTDTQYF
NA	13	NA	TRBJ1-2	TRBV6-6	TGTGCCAGCAGTTACACCGAAGGGGATGGCTACACCTTC	CASSYTEGDGYTF
NA	15	TRBD2	TRBJ2-3	TRBV5-4	TGTGCCAGCAGGTCTACTAGCGATGTCACAGATACGCAGTATTTT	CASRSTSDVTDTQYF
once	15	TRBD2	TRBJ2-1	TRBV27	TGTGCCAGCAGCCGAGCGGGGGGCCCCTACAATGAGCAGTTCTTC	CASSRAGGPYNEQFF
NA	14	NA	TRBJ1-2	TRBV11-1	TGTGCCAGCAGTCCCCCGGGGGCCATCTATGGCTACACCTTC	CASSPPGAIYGYTF
NA	19	NA	TRBJ2-1	TRBV3-1/TRBV3-2	TGTGCCAGCAGCCAAGATCGCCTCTCTGGGGGTGGGACCTACAATGAGCAGTTCTTC	CASSQDRLSGGGTYNEQFF
once	15	NA	TRBJ2-2	TRBV7-6	TGTGCCAGCAGCCCAGGAAGGCAGAGGACCGGGGAGCTGTTTTTT	CASSPGRQRTGELFF
NA	15	NA	TRBJ2-2	TRBV5-1	TGCGCCAGCAGCTTGAGGGGGTCCAACACCGGGGAGCTGTTTTTT	CASSLRGSNTGELFF
NA	15	TRBD2	TRBJ2-5	TRBV5-1	TGCGCCAGCAGCGGCTACGGGAGGGCAGAGGAGACCCAGTACTTC	CASSGYGRAEETQYF
few	13	NA	TRBJ1-6	TRBV18	TGTGCCAGCTCACCCGCCAGTTCTCCACCCCTCCACTTT	CASSPASSPPLHF
NA	14	TRBD1	TRBJ1-1	TRBV18	TGTGCCAGCTCGGGGAGGACAGGGAACACTGAAGCTTTCTTT	CASSGRTGNTEAFF
NA	11	NA	TRBJ1-2	TRBV28	TGTGTCCTAGAAGGGGACTATGGCTACACCTTC	CVLEGDYGYTF
NA	12	NA	TRBJ1-1	TRBV4-1	TGCGCCAGCAGCCAAGTTGGCACTGAAGCTTTCTTT	CASSQVGTEAFF
once	13	NA	TRBJ1-1	TRBV14	TGTGCCAGCAGCCAGCAAGGGGTCACTGAAGCTTTCTTT	CASSQQGVTEAFF
NA	15	NA	TRBJ2-7	TRBV7-2	TGTGCCAGCACATCCGGCTGGGGGCTCTCCTACGAGCAGTACTTC	CASTSGWGLSYEQYF
once	13	TRBD1	TRBJ2-3	TRBV6-5	TGTGCCAGCTCCACAGGGGCGCGGGATACGCAGTATTTT	CASSTGARDTQYF
NA	15	TRBD2	TRBJ2-2	TRBV3-1/TRBV3-2	TGTGCCAGCAGCCACTGGGGGGGGAACACCGGGGAGCTGTTTTTT	CASSHWGGNTGELFF
NA	16	NA	TRBJ1-3	TRBV28	TGTGCCAGCAGTTTGATAAGGAGGGGGGGCGGAAACACCATATATTTT	CASSLIRRGGGNTIYF
few	13	NA	TRBJ1-1	TRBV21-1	TGTGCCAGCATTCCCACAGAGGACCCTGAAGCTTTCTTT	CASIPTEDPEAFF
NA	13	NA	TRBJ2-7	TRBV14	TGTGCCAGCAGCCAGGTCTGGGCAGGCGAGCAGTACTTC	CASSQVWAGEQYF
once	14	TRBD1	TRBJ1-1	TRBV6-5	TGTGCCAGCACCGCGACAGGGGGACCTCGTGAAGCTTTCTTT	CASTATGGPREAFF
NA	18	NA	TRBJ1-1	TRBV5-1	TGCGCCAGCAGCTTGGCTTGGGCGGATCAGAGTATGAACACTGAAGCTTTCTTT	CASSLAWADQSMNTEAFF
once	14	NA	TRBJ1-5	TRBV7-2	TGTGCCAGCAGCTTCCTTCAGGGAGGCCAGCCCCAGCATTTT	CASSFLQGGQPQHF
NA	14	TRBD1	TRBJ1-5	TRBV19	TGTGCCAGTAGTAAGGGGACAGGTTATCAGCCCCAGCATTTT	CASSKGTGYQPQHF
NA	14	TRBD1	TRBJ2-7	TRBV11-3	TGTGCCAGCAGCTACGGGACAGGGAATTACGAGCAGTACTTC	CASSYGTGNYEQYF
NA	13	NA	TRBJ1-6	TRBV9	TGTGCCAGCAGCGCGGCCATTAATTCACCCCTCCACTTT	CASSAAINSPLHF
NA	14	NA	TRBJ1-4	TRBV2	TGTGCCAGCGGGGAACAGGGCTATAATGAAAAACTGTTTTTT	CASGEQGYNEKLFF
NA	12	TRBD1	TRBJ1-2	TRBV6-5	TGTGCCAGCAGATCAGACAGGGACCGGTACACCTTC	CASRSDRDRYTF
NA	16	NA	TRBJ2-3	TRBV15	TGTGCCACCAGCTCCCGGACCACCTTTAGCACAGATACGCAGTATTTT	CATSSRTTFSTDTQYF
NA	14	NA	TRBJ2-7	TRBV11-3	TGTGCCAGCAGCTTAGGTCTGCCACCCTACGAGCAGTACTTC	CASSLGLPPYEQYF
NA	15	NA	TRBJ2-7	TRBV6-6	TGTGCCAGCAGTTACGCCAGCGGTAGCTCCTACGAGCAGTACTTC	CASSYASGSSYEQYF
NA	16	NA	TRBJ1-4	TRBV7-6	TGTGCCAGCAGCTTAGGGGCGGCACCAACTAATGAAAAACTGTTTTTT	CASSLGAAPTNEKLFF
NA	17	TRBD1	TRBJ1-3	TRBV7-8	TGTGCCAGCAGCCCCTCGGGACAGGTCAACTCTGGAAACACCATATATTTT	CASSPSGQVNSGNTIYF
NA	11	NA	TRBJ2-7	TRBV6-5	TGTGCCAGCACAGGGTACCACGAGCAGTACTTC	CASTGYHEQYF
NA	13	TRBD1	TRBJ1-4	TRBV7-2	TGTGCCAGCAGCTTCGGGACAGGTGGAAAACTGTTTTTT	CASSFGTGGKLFF
NA	16	NA	TRBJ2-2	TRBV7-3	TGTGCCAGCAGCTTAAACGCGGGGTTCGGCACCGGGGAGCTGTTTTTT	CASSLNAGFGTGELFF
NA	13	NA	TRBJ1-1	TRBV7-9	TGTGCCAGCAGCGTGGCAAAACACACTGAAGCTTTCTTT	CASSVAKHTEAFF
NA	15	NA	TRBJ2-3	TRBV6-6	TGTGCCAGCAGTTACTCGTCGGGTGGCACAGATACGCAGTATTTT	CASSYSSGGTDTQYF
once	17	NA	TRBJ1-4	TRBV4-3	TGCGCCAGCAGCCAAGATCGGGGAGGAGGAGTAAATGAAAAACTGTTTTTT	CASSQDRGGGVNEKLFF